This is a list of T cell receptor beta chains from one sample in a study of T cell repertoires in cytomegalovirus infection. These receptors' antigens are unknown. MiXCR was run by TCRdb on the reads, yielding one entry per CDR3 protein. The sample records 640,000 or so distinct CDR3 sequences, about 33% being singletons. Sequencing was performed on cultured PBMCs, taken from culture after CMV antigen stimulation. These receptors were collected from a human donor in good health (CMV status not recorded). Some clones in this sample may be carry-over from other donors' samples. Each CDR3 is given with its conserved first and last residue. A D gene is named only where the DNA matches it firmly. Where a row states a size, it is once, few, many or the class of an expanded clone; other rows omit it.

d_call: NA
j_call: TRBJ1-3
v_call: TRBV7-6
cdr3_length: 17
clone_size: NA
cdr3_aa: CASSSRTRGSLPNTIYF
cdr3_nt: TGTGCCAGCAGCTCAAGAACTAGGGGGTCCCTACCAAACACCATATATTTT

d_call: NA
j_call: TRBJ2-1
v_call: TRBV6-5
cdr3_length: 15
clone_size: NA
cdr3_aa: CASSYSGALADEQFF
cdr3_nt: TGTGCCAGCAGTTACTCAGGGGCACTCGCCGATGAGCAGTTCTTC

d_call: TRBD1
j_call: TRBJ2-7
v_call: TRBV7-8
cdr3_length: 14
clone_size: many
cdr3_aa: CASSLGTGIFEQYF
cdr3_nt: TGTGCCAGCAGCTTAGGGACAGGGATCTTCGAGCAGTACTTC

d_call: TRBD2
j_call: TRBJ2-7
v_call: TRBV7-9
cdr3_length: 15
clone_size: NA
cdr3_aa: CASSPSWRELDEQYF
cdr3_nt: TGTGCCAGCAGCCCCTCGTGGCGGGAGCTCGACGAGCAGTACTTC

d_call: NA
j_call: TRBJ2-3
v_call: TRBV11-2
cdr3_length: 17
clone_size: NA
cdr3_aa: CASSLPPGGRPLDTQYF
cdr3_nt: TGTGCCAGCAGCTTACCACCCGGGGGGCGACCGTTAGATACGCAGTATTTT

d_call: TRBD1
j_call: TRBJ2-1
v_call: TRBV4-1
cdr3_length: 15
clone_size: NA
cdr3_aa: CASSQAGTGRNEQFF
cdr3_nt: TGCGCCAGCAGCCAGGCCGGGACAGGGCGGAATGAGCAGTTCTTC

d_call: NA
j_call: TRBJ2-5
v_call: TRBV7-2
cdr3_length: 12
clone_size: few
cdr3_aa: CASSLILGTQYF
cdr3_nt: TGTGCCAGCAGCTTAATTCTGGGGACCCAGTACTTC

d_call: TRBD1
j_call: TRBJ1-1
v_call: TRBV6-1
cdr3_length: 14
clone_size: many
cdr3_aa: CATTTGGWRTEAFF
cdr3_nt: TGTGCCACAACCACAGGGGGCTGGAGGACTGAAGCTTTCTTT

d_call: NA
j_call: TRBJ1-2
v_call: TRBV28
cdr3_length: 11
clone_size: NA
cdr3_aa: CASSVVEGYTF
cdr3_nt: TGTGCCAGCAGCGTGGTAGAGGGCTACACCTTC

d_call: NA
j_call: TRBJ1-4
v_call: TRBV12-3/TRBV12-4
cdr3_length: 14
clone_size: many
cdr3_aa: CASSLLATNEKLFF
cdr3_nt: TGTGCCAGCAGTTTATTAGCAACTAATGAAAAACTGTTTTTT

d_call: TRBD1
j_call: TRBJ2-7
v_call: TRBV7-3
cdr3_length: 12
clone_size: few
cdr3_aa: CASSKQGGEQYF
cdr3_nt: TGTGCCAGCAGCAAACAGGGGGGCGAGCAGTACTTC

d_call: NA
j_call: TRBJ2-1
v_call: TRBV7-8
cdr3_length: 15
clone_size: many
cdr3_aa: CASSLGAALGNEQFF
cdr3_nt: TGTGCCAGCAGCTTGGGAGCGGCCCTTGGGAATGAGCAGTTCTTC

d_call: NA
j_call: TRBJ1-5
v_call: TRBV27
cdr3_length: 14
clone_size: few
cdr3_aa: CASSFGGRDQPQHF
cdr3_nt: TGTGCCAGCAGTTTTGGCGGCCGGGATCAGCCCCAGCATTTT

d_call: NA
j_call: TRBJ2-4
v_call: TRBV6-5
cdr3_length: 15
clone_size: NA
cdr3_aa: CASSTRTEKKNIQYF
cdr3_nt: TGTGCCAGCAGTACCCGGACAGAGAAAAAAAACATTCAGTACTTC

d_call: NA
j_call: TRBJ2-1
v_call: TRBV29-1
cdr3_length: 13
clone_size: NA
cdr3_aa: CSTSEQPLDEQFF
cdr3_nt: TGCAGCACATCGGAACAGCCCCTCGATGAGCAGTTCTTC

d_call: TRBD1
j_call: TRBJ2-7
v_call: TRBV3-1
cdr3_length: 14
clone_size: few
cdr3_aa: CASSHTGQAYEQYF
cdr3_nt: TGTGCCAGCAGCCACACGGGACAGGCCTACGAGCAGTACTTC

d_call: NA
j_call: TRBJ1-5
v_call: TRBV6-1
cdr3_length: 13
clone_size: few
cdr3_aa: CASSERSNQPQHF
cdr3_nt: TGTGCCAGCAGTGAGCGTAGCAATCAGCCCCAGCATTTT

d_call: TRBD2
j_call: TRBJ2-5
v_call: TRBV19
cdr3_length: 20
clone_size: NA
cdr3_aa: CASSHKKFGTSGSYGETQYF
cdr3_nt: TGTGCCAGTAGCCACAAGAAGTTCGGGACTAGCGGGAGTTACGGAGAGACCCAGTACTTC

d_call: TRBD2
j_call: TRBJ2-3
v_call: TRBV7-2
cdr3_length: 15
clone_size: many
cdr3_aa: CASSLATETSGMGYF
cdr3_nt: TGTGCCAGCAGCTTAGCCACGGAGACTAGCGGGATGGGGTATTTT

d_call: NA
j_call: TRBJ1-1
v_call: TRBV11-2
cdr3_length: 15
clone_size: few
cdr3_aa: CASSFRAGANTEAFF
cdr3_nt: TGTGCCAGCAGCTTCAGGGCAGGGGCGAACACTGAAGCTTTCTTT

d_call: NA
j_call: TRBJ2-3
v_call: TRBV7-6
cdr3_length: 15
clone_size: NA
cdr3_aa: CASSSPGSPTDTQYF
cdr3_nt: TGTGCCAGCAGCAGCCCGGGCAGCCCCACAGATACGCAGTATTTT

d_call: TRBD1
j_call: TRBJ2-2
v_call: TRBV6-2/TRBV6-3
cdr3_length: 16
clone_size: NA
cdr3_aa: CASSPTGTGYTGELFF
cdr3_nt: TGTGCCAGCAGCCCTACCGGGACAGGGTACACCGGGGAGCTGTTTTTT

d_call: NA
j_call: TRBJ2-7
v_call: TRBV7-8
cdr3_length: 18
clone_size: many
cdr3_aa: CASSQTSLTGTTTYEQYF
cdr3_nt: TGTGCCAGCAGCCAAACCAGCCTAACCGGGACAACGACCTACGAGCAGTACTTC

d_call: NA
j_call: TRBJ2-1
v_call: TRBV6-1
cdr3_length: 17
clone_size: few
cdr3_aa: CASSGGERTSSYNEQFF
cdr3_nt: TGTGCCAGCAGTGGGGGTGAGCGGACGAGCTCCTACAATGAGCAGTTCTTC

d_call: TRBD1
j_call: TRBJ2-7
v_call: TRBV20-1
cdr3_length: 14
clone_size: NA
cdr3_aa: CSARPRTGPYEQYF
cdr3_nt: TGCAGTGCTAGACCCCGGACAGGGCCCTACGAGCAGTACTTC

d_call: NA
j_call: TRBJ2-7
v_call: TRBV7-2
cdr3_length: 14
clone_size: many
cdr3_aa: CASSFDSRPYEQYF
cdr3_nt: TGTGCCAGCAGCTTTGACTCTCGCCCGTACGAGCAGTACTTC

d_call: NA
j_call: TRBJ1-2
v_call: TRBV7-2
cdr3_length: 15
clone_size: many
cdr3_aa: CASSLGSSGLYGYTF
cdr3_nt: TGTGCCAGCAGCTTAGGTAGTTCAGGCCTCTATGGCTACACCTTC

d_call: NA
j_call: TRBJ2-5
v_call: TRBV12-3/TRBV12-4
cdr3_length: 13
clone_size: few
cdr3_aa: CASSLSHQETQYF
cdr3_nt: TGTGCCAGCAGTCTGTCCCACCAAGAGACCCAGTACTTC

d_call: NA
j_call: TRBJ1-3
v_call: TRBV10-3
cdr3_length: 15
clone_size: NA
cdr3_aa: CAIRGGQSSGNTIYF
cdr3_nt: TGTGCCATCAGGGGAGGGCAGAGCTCTGGAAACACCATATATTTT

d_call: NA
j_call: TRBJ2-3
v_call: TRBV7-9
cdr3_length: 16
clone_size: few
cdr3_aa: CASSPRSGGYTDTQYF
cdr3_nt: TGTGCCAGCAGCCCAAGATCGGGGGGCTACACAGATACGCAGTATTTT

d_call: TRBD2
j_call: TRBJ2-1
v_call: TRBV12-3/TRBV12-4
cdr3_length: 15
clone_size: NA
cdr3_aa: CASSAGLAGPNEQFF
cdr3_nt: TGTGCCAGCAGTGCGGGACTAGCGGGACCCAATGAGCAGTTCTTC

d_call: TRBD1
j_call: TRBJ2-2
v_call: TRBV4-1
cdr3_length: 18
clone_size: NA
cdr3_aa: CASSQDDGQGYSTGELFF
cdr3_nt: TGCGCCAGCAGCCAAGACGATGGACAGGGATATAGTACCGGGGAGCTGTTTTTT

d_call: NA
j_call: TRBJ1-3
v_call: TRBV7-9
cdr3_length: 14
clone_size: NA
cdr3_aa: CASSTAGSGNTIYF
cdr3_nt: TGTGCCAGCAGCACAGCAGGGTCTGGAAACACCATATATTTT

d_call: NA
j_call: TRBJ2-5
v_call: TRBV7-2
cdr3_length: 15
clone_size: many
cdr3_aa: CASSLNAGPQETQYF
cdr3_nt: TGTGCCAGCAGCCTCAATGCGGGGCCTCAAGAGACCCAGTACTTC

d_call: NA
j_call: TRBJ2-1
v_call: TRBV6-5
cdr3_length: 17
clone_size: NA
cdr3_aa: CASPNRAGRDPYNEQFF
cdr3_nt: TGTGCCAGCCCTAACCGAGCCGGCAGGGATCCTTACAATGAGCAGTTCTTC

d_call: NA
j_call: TRBJ1-2
v_call: TRBV4-3
cdr3_length: 15
clone_size: few
cdr3_aa: CASSQTQGPVLGYTF
cdr3_nt: TGCGCCAGCAGCCAAACGCAGGGTCCTGTGCTTGGCTACACCTTC

d_call: NA
j_call: TRBJ2-7
v_call: TRBV7-8
cdr3_length: 14
clone_size: many
cdr3_aa: CASSLIRGGYEQYF
cdr3_nt: TGTGCCAGCAGCTTAATAAGGGGCGGCTACGAGCAGTACTTC

d_call: TRBD2
j_call: TRBJ2-5
v_call: TRBV2
cdr3_length: 15
clone_size: NA
cdr3_aa: CASSENGGARETQYF
cdr3_nt: TGTGCCAGCAGTGAGAACGGGGGGGCCCGGGAGACCCAGTACTTC

d_call: TRBD2
j_call: TRBJ2-7
v_call: TRBV7-9
cdr3_length: 17
clone_size: few
cdr3_aa: CASSSLRTSGTLGEQYF
cdr3_nt: TGTGCCAGCAGTTCCCTTCGGACTAGCGGGACGCTAGGGGAGCAGTACTTC

d_call: NA
j_call: TRBJ2-1
v_call: TRBV10-3
cdr3_length: 14
clone_size: NA
cdr3_aa: CAIMGPGRNNEQFF
cdr3_nt: TGTGCCATCATGGGGCCAGGGCGTAACAATGAGCAGTTCTTC

d_call: NA
j_call: TRBJ1-1
v_call: TRBV7-9
cdr3_length: 16
clone_size: few
cdr3_aa: CASSLHRRGARTEAFF
cdr3_nt: TGTGCCAGCAGCTTGCATAGACGGGGGGCTCGGACTGAAGCTTTCTTT

d_call: NA
j_call: TRBJ2-3
v_call: TRBV7-2
cdr3_length: 13
clone_size: NA
cdr3_aa: CASRSSGTDTQYF
cdr3_nt: TGTGCCAGCAGAAGTAGCGGCACAGATACGCAGTATTTT

d_call: TRBD2
j_call: TRBJ2-7
v_call: TRBV7-9
cdr3_length: 17
clone_size: NA
cdr3_aa: CASSFRPRVSGLYEQYF
cdr3_nt: TGTGCCAGCAGCTTCCGACCCCGGGTTAGCGGGCTTTACGAGCAGTACTTC

d_call: NA
j_call: TRBJ2-1
v_call: TRBV7-6
cdr3_length: 14
clone_size: NA
cdr3_aa: CASLGSNRVDEQFF
cdr3_nt: TGTGCCAGCCTGGGTAGTAACAGGGTTGATGAGCAGTTCTTC

d_call: TRBD1
j_call: TRBJ2-5
v_call: TRBV2
cdr3_length: 15
clone_size: NA
cdr3_aa: CASSDSRQGQETQYF
cdr3_nt: TGTGCCAGCAGTGATTCCCGACAGGGGCAAGAGACCCAGTACTTC